These T cell receptor beta chains were read from a single sample in a study of T-cell memory formation after mild COVID-19. TCRdb independently ran MiXCR on the 5' RACE reads; one entry per CDR3 protein. The sample lists around 410,000 distinct CDR3 sequences, 23% occurring once. The sample consisted of PBMCs or a T cell subset sorted from them (not recorded which). Receptor source: an adult woman who had mild COVID-19 (a few samples of this study predate the infection). Cell type and time point are not known. CDR3s include the opening cysteine and the closing phenylalanine or tryptophan. The D gene is left open where the match is weak. The size of a clone is reported for some rows only, either as once, few or many, or as a class for expanded clones.

D,V,size,J,DNA,CDR3
.,TRBV12-3/TRBV12-4,.,TRBJ1-2,TGTGCCAGCAGTTTAGCGACCACCGCGGGTGGCTACACCTTC,CASSLATTAGGYTF
.,TRBV29-1,.,TRBJ1-2,TGCAGCGTTGGGGGTGCGGATGGCTACACCTTC,CSVGGADGYTF
.,TRBV7-8,.,TRBJ1-5,TGTGCCAGCAGCTTCGAGGGTCGGGCAAATTTTTTAGCCCAGCATTTT,CASSFEGRANFLAQHF
TRBD2,TRBV25-1,few,TRBJ2-1,TGTGCCAGCAGTGGTGAACTAGCGGGGAGCAACAATGAGCAGTTCTTC,CASSGELAGSNNEQFF
TRBD2,TRBV27,.,TRBJ2-3,TGTGCCAGCAGCTCAAACAGCGGGGGGCTCACAGATACGCAGTATTTT,CASSSNSGGLTDTQYF
.,TRBV19,.,TRBJ1-2,TGTGCCAGTAGTCGACAGGTGACTGGCTACACCTTC,CASSRQVTGYTF
.,TRBV2,once,TRBJ1-6,TGTGCCAGCAGAAGCCTTAATTCACCCCTCCACTTT,CASRSLNSPLHF
.,TRBV6-5,few,TRBJ2-2,TGTGCCAGCAGCTGGGGCTCCGGGATGGACACCGGGGAGCTGTTTTTT,CASSWGSGMDTGELFF
.,TRBV10-3,few,TRBJ2-1,TGTGCCATCACCGACCGACTAGGGGATGAGCAGTTCTTC,CAITDRLGDEQFF
.,TRBV4-2,.,TRBJ2-1,TGTGCCAGCAGCCAAGAGGGAAGGGGTTTCTACAATGAGCAGTTCTTC,CASSQEGRGFYNEQFF
.,TRBV19,.,TRBJ1-2,TGTGCCAGTAGAGGCAGGGAATCCTATGGCTACACCTTC,CASRGRESYGYTF
.,TRBV4-1,few,TRBJ2-7,TGCGCCAGCAGCCCCGGTTGGGGGGCCTACGAGCAGTACTTC,CASSPGWGAYEQYF
TRBD2,TRBV24-1,.,TRBJ2-1,TGTGCCACCAGTGATATAAGCGGGAGGGCGTACAATGAGCAGTTCTTC,CATSDISGRAYNEQFF
.,TRBV5-1,.,TRBJ2-3,TGCGCCAGCACCCCAGCTGATACTCGCGCAGATACGCAGTATTTT,CASTPADTRADTQYF
.,TRBV11-3,many,TRBJ2-1,TGTGCCAGCAGCCCAGGGGTTAGCTCCTACAATGAGCAGTTCTTC,CASSPGVSSYNEQFF
.,TRBV30,few,TRBJ1-1,TGTGCCTGGAACAGGTGGCAGATGAACACTGAAGCTTTCTTT,CAWNRWQMNTEAFF
.,TRBV10-3,.,TRBJ2-4,TGTGCCATCAGTGACAGGGTTTTGGGGGCCGACATTCAGTACTTC,CAISDRVLGADIQYF
TRBD2,TRBV20-1,.,TRBJ2-2,TGCAGTGCTAGAGATCCCTGGGCTAGCGGGGCTACCGGGGAGCTGTTTTTT,CSARDPWASGATGELFF
TRBD1,TRBV12-3/TRBV12-4,many,TRBJ2-4,TGTGCCAGCAGTTCCCGGACAGGGGACCTAGCCAAAAACATTCAGTACTTC,CASSSRTGDLAKNIQYF
TRBD1,TRBV12-3/TRBV12-4,few,TRBJ2-3,TGTGCCAGCAGTTTAATTACAGGGGGCACAGATACGCAGTATTTT,CASSLITGGTDTQYF
.,TRBV7-9,.,TRBJ2-7,TGTGCCATAGAGCAACGCGGAGGGAACGAGCAGTACTTC,CAIEQRGGNEQYF
TRBD1,TRBV6-2/TRBV6-3,.,TRBJ1-1,TGTGCCAGCAGGGGATACGGGACAGGGGACCAGAACACTGAAGCTTTCTTT,CASRGYGTGDQNTEAFF
.,TRBV11-2,.,TRBJ1-5,TGTGCCAGCAGCTTAGGGTTCGGCAGGAGGATCAATCAGCCCCAGCATTTT,CASSLGFGRRINQPQHF
TRBD2,TRBV29-1,few,TRBJ2-1,TGCAGCGCATTGAAACTTTCCCCCGGGACTAGGCCTCACTATGAGCAGTTCTTC,CSALKLSPGTRPHYEQFF
.,TRBV7-6,.,TRBJ2-1,TGTGCCAGCAGGGGGGATGTCAATGAGCAGTTCTTC,CASRGDVNEQFF
.,TRBV5-1,.,TRBJ2-2,TGCGCCAGCAGCTTCGGGACAACTTACACCGGGGAGCTGTTTTTT,CASSFGTTYTGELFF
TRBD2,TRBV7-2,.,TRBJ2-1,TGTGCCAGCAGCTTAGTTCAAAGCGGGAATTGGTACAATGAGCAGTTCTTC,CASSLVQSGNWYNEQFF
TRBD2,TRBV20-1,.,TRBJ2-1,TGCAGTGCCTCAGTAGCGGGGGGCAACAATGAGCAGTTCTTC,CSASVAGGNNEQFF
TRBD1,TRBV12-3/TRBV12-4,.,TRBJ2-5,TGTGCCAGCAGTCCTCCGGCGACAGGGGTAGAGACCCAGTACTTC,CASSPPATGVETQYF
.,TRBV4-1,.,TRBJ1-2,TGCGCCAGCAGCCAAGAAGCGGGGGGTTGGGCTAACTATGGCTACACCTTC,CASSQEAGGWANYGYTF
.,TRBV9,few,TRBJ2-2,TGTGCCAGCAGCGTAGGATCAGCGGAAAACACCGGGGAGCTGTTTTTT,CASSVGSAENTGELFF
.,TRBV4-1,.,TRBJ2-7,TGCGCCAGCAGCCAAGATTTGAGGGGGTCTAGAAACGAGCAGTACTTC,CASSQDLRGSRNEQYF
.,TRBV6-5,.,TRBJ2-3,TGTGCCAGCAGTGAGGGGTCCGGGGGAGACACAGATACGCAGTATTTT,CASSEGSGGDTDTQYF
.,TRBV6-2/TRBV6-3,.,TRBJ1-5,TGTGCCAGCAGTTACTCTATTCGGCAACGGGGCAATCAGCCCCAGCATTTT,CASSYSIRQRGNQPQHF
TRBD2,TRBV20-1,few,TRBJ2-3,TGCAGTGCTAGAGATACTAGCGGGAGGTTAGATACGCAGTATTTT,CSARDTSGRLDTQYF
.,TRBV5-1,many,TRBJ2-4,TGCGCCAGCAGCAGTCGAGTTCTGGACGGGTCCAAAAACATTCAGTACTTC,CASSSRVLDGSKNIQYF
TRBD2,TRBV4-2,few,TRBJ2-1,TGTGCCAGCAGGAGTAGGGCGGGAGGGGTCGCTGAGCAGTTCTTC,CASRSRAGGVAEQFF
.,TRBV7-2,few,TRBJ2-7,TGTGCCAGCAGCTTACTGCGACAGGACGAGCAGTACTTC,CASSLLRQDEQYF
TRBD2,TRBV20-1,few,TRBJ2-1,TGCAGTGCAAGAAGCCAACTAGCGGGAGGCCCCTTCTACAATGAGCAGTTCTTC,CSARSQLAGGPFYNEQFF
.,TRBV12-3/TRBV12-4,.,TRBJ1-1,TGTGCCAGCAGTTTGCGTCGTCTGAACACTGAAGCTTTCTTT,CASSLRRLNTEAFF
TRBD1,TRBV7-9,few,TRBJ2-7,TGTGCCAGCTGCCCACAGGGGTTCTACGAGCAGTACTTC,CASCPQGFYEQYF
.,TRBV4-1,few,TRBJ1-4,TGCGCCAGCAGCCAAGACACAGGGTGGAATGAAAAACTGTTTTTT,CASSQDTGWNEKLFF
.,TRBV7-2,few,TRBJ1-2,TGTGCCAGCAGCTTCGCAGGGTCTGGAGGAGGCTACACCTTC,CASSFAGSGGGYTF
TRBD1,TRBV4-1,many,TRBJ2-1,TGCGCCAGCAGCCACACCGGGACAGGGGTCAATGAGCAGTTCTTC,CASSHTGTGVNEQFF
TRBD1,TRBV7-2,.,TRBJ1-1,TGTGCCAGTAAACAGGGGTCGGGGACTGAAGCTTTCTTT,CASKQGSGTEAFF
.,TRBV20-1,.,TRBJ1-5,TGCAGTGCTAGAGATTCAGGGAATGGGCAGCCCCAGCATTTT,CSARDSGNGQPQHF
.,TRBV13,.,TRBJ1-1,TGTGCCAGCCGGAGGAGGGAGCAGAACACTGAAGCTTTCTTT,CASRRREQNTEAFF
.,TRBV30,.,TRBJ2-2,TGTGCCTGCGGACAGACGAACCCCGGGGAGCTGTTTTTT,CACGQTNPGELFF
.,TRBV30,few,TRBJ2-1,TGTGCCTGGAGCCGGACCTCCTACAATGAGCAGTTCTTC,CAWSRTSYNEQFF
TRBD2,TRBV5-1,.,TRBJ2-1,TGCGCCAGCAGCACTCAGACTAGCGGGGGGTATAGTGAGCAGTTCTTC,CASSTQTSGGYSEQFF
.,TRBV7-9,few,TRBJ2-7,TGTGCCAGCACCGCGACCTACGAGCAGTACTTC,CASTATYEQYF